This T cell receptor (beta chain) was observed in a study of blood T cell repertoires in COVID-19. Study at large: The analysed material was cDNA or gDNA that came from T cells, B-cell-depleted T cells, or PBMCs.

Authors' processing steps: Amplification from reference gene primers served as the basis for estimated nucleated cell counts. Only in-frame clones appear in the TCRdb table, and some are missing; sequencing was by immunoSEQ multiplex PCR. That table furnishes V, J and clone size, whereas the DNA furnished D and trimming. Of 280,000 or so clones in the sample, around 92% were seen once. Across roughly 25 US areas, participants ranged in age from about 18 to 100 years. Individuals in the exposed group had encountered a COVID-19 case within 2 weeks preceding study entry. Germline V gene sequence: CDR1 KGHSH, CDR2 LQKENI. The CDR3 covers 13 residues. With 3 bases removed from V and 5 bases from J, the gap between germline ends came to 10 bases.

This receptor was taken from a woman in her 50s who had been exposed to COVID-19. This chain joins TRBV18 and TRBJ1-1, with no clear D. The material sequenced was PBMCs or T cells enriched from blood (not recorded which). The CDR3, as DNA: TGTGCCAGCTCACCCGGGAGGGAAACTGAAGCTTTCTTT. Translated: CASSPGRETEAFF. Full variable domain (rest looked up from reference TRBV18 and TRBJ1-1): NAGVMQNPRHLVRRRGQEARLRCSPMKGHSHVYWYRQLPEEGLKFMVYLQKENIIDESGMPKERFSAEFPKEGPSILRIQQVVRGDSAAYFCASSPGRETEAFFGQGTRLTVV.